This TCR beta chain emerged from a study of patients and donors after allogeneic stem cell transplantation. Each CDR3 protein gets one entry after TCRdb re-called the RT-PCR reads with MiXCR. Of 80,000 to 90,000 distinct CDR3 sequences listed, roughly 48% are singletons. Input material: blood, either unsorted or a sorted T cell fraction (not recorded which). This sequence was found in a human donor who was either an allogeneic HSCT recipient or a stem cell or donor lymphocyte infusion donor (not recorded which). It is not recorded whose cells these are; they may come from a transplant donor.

This chain's CDR3 is CAISPSAGGNNQPQHF. CDR3 DNA sequence: TGTGCCATCAGTCCATCGGCAGGGGGGAACAATCAGCCCCAGCATTTT. The chain carries TRBV10-3 and TRBJ1-5; 7 bases align to TRBD1. The CDR3 has 16 amino acids. CDR1 and CDR2 from the germline V gene are ENHRY and SYGVKD. V gave up 5 bases and J gave up 3 bases; unmatched junction bases: 10.